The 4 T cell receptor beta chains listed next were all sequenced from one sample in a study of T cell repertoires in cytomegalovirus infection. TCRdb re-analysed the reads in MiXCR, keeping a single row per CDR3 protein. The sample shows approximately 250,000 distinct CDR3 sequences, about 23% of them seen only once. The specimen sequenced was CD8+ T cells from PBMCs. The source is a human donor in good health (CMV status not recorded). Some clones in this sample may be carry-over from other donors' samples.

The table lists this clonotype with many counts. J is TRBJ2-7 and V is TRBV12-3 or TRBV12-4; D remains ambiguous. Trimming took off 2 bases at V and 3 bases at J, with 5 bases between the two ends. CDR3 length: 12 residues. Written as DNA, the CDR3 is TGTGCCAGCAGTTTACAACTCTACGAGCAGTACTTC. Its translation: CASSLQLYEQYF.

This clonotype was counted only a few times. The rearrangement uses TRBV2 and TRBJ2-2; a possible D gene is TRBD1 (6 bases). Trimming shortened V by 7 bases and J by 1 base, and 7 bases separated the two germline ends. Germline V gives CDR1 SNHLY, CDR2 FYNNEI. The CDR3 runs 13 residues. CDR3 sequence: CASTDRNTGELFF. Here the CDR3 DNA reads TGTGCCAGCACGGACAGGAACACCGGGGAGCTGTTTTTT.

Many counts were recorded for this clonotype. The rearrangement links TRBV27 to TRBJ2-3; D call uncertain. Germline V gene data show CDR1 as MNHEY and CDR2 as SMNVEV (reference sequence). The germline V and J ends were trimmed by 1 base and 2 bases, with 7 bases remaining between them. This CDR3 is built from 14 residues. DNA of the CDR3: TGTGCCAGCAGTTTATATGGGGACACAGATACGCAGTATTTT. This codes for CASSLYGDTDTQYF.

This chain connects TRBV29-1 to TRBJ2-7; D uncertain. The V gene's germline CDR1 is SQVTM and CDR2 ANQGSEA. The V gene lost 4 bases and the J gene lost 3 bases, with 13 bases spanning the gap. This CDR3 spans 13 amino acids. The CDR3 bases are TGCAGCGTTGGAACCTTTTCCGACTACGAGCAGTACTTC. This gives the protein CSVGTFSDYEQYF.